This TCR beta chain derives from a study of T-cell reconstitution after alpha-beta-depleted transplantation in children. Overall study findings and caveats: Newly produced T cells mostly provided counts and TCRbeta diversity after one year, as hyperexpanded clones declined. Recipient T cells and thymic progenitors that survived were the source of the high TCRbeta diversity seen at day 60 in some patients. Roughly two months post-transplant, alpha-beta T cells reportedly originated from several hundred graft clones that had expanded.

From germline, CDR1 is MNHEY and CDR2 SVGEGT. The V end was cut by 0 bases, the J end by 3 bases, with 15 bases between. The CDR3 has 16 residues. Unique molecular identifiers were incorporated when the TCRbeta library was constructed. Using its own MiXCR run on the PCR reads, TCRdb lists one record per CDR3 protein. The table records about 400,000 distinct CDR3 sequences, around 15% of them present only once. This clonotype has more than one count but fewer than ten. Its antigen is currently unknown. V and J are TRBV6-2 or TRBV6-3 and TRBJ2-7; D unclear. The sequenced sample was PBMCs, mostly from graft donor cells, obtained 360 days after TCRalphabeta/CD19-depleted stem cell transplant. The source of this sequence is a boy in the first two years of life who had a stem cell transplant for Wiskott-Aldrich syndrome, so the T cells may come from the graft donor. The CDR3 coding sequence is TGTGCCAGCAGTTACTCGACTCAAGCACCCCGCTACGAGCAGTACTTC. Residues: CASSYSTQAPRYEQYF.